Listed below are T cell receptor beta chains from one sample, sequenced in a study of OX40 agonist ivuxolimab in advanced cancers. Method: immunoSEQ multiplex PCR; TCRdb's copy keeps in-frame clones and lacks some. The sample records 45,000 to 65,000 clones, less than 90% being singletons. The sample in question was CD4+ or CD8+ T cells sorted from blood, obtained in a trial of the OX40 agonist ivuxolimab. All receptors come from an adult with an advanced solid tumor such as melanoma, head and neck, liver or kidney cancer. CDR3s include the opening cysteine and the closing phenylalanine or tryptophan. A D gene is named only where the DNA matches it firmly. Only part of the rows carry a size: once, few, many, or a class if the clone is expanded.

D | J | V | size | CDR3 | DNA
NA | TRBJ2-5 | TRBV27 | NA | CASSLGLSETQYF | TGTGCCAGCAGTTTGGGATTATCGGAGACCCAGTACTTC
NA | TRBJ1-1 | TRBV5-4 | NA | CASSPGQTYNTEAFF | TGTGCCAGCAGCCCAGGCCAAACCTACAACACTGAAGCTTTCTTT
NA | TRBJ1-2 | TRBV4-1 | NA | CASSYQNNYGYTF | TGCGCCAGCAGCTACCAGAATAACTATGGCTACACCTTC
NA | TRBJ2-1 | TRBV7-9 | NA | CASSPSTLGVSYNEQFF | TGTGCCAGCAGCCCCTCGACCCTGGGGGTCTCCTACAATGAGCAGTTCTTC
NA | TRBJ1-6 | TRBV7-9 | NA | CASSLDRTPLHF | TGTGCCAGCAGCTTAGACAGGACACCCCTCCACTTT
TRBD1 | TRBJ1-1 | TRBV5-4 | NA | CASSLDRGRDEAFF | TGTGCCAGCAGCTTGGACAGGGGGCGCGATGAAGCTTTCTTT
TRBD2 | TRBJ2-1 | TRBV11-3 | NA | CASSLGLAVYNEQFF | TGTGCCAGCAGCTTAGGACTAGCGGTGTACAATGAGCAGTTCTTC
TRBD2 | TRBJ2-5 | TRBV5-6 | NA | CASSVDRGLAAVEETQYF | TGTGCCAGCAGCGTTGACAGGGGACTAGCGGCGGTCGAGGAGACCCAGTACTTC
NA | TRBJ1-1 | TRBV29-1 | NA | CSATARGAWTEAFF | TGCAGCGCTACCGCCCGGGGGGCATGGACTGAAGCTTTCTTT
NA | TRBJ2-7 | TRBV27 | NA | CASSLSQSWNEQYF | TGTGCCAGCAGTTTGTCACAAAGCTGGAACGAGCAGTACTTC
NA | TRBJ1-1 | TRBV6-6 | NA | CASSYSVLLNTEAFF | TGTGCCAGCAGTTATTCGGTCCTGCTGAACACTGAAGCTTTCTTT
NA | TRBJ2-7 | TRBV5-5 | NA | CASSFGYSYEQYF | TGTGCCAGCAGCTTTGGGTACTCCTACGAGCAGTACTTC
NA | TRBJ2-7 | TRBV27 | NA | CASSLEAAETYEQYF | TGTGCCAGCAGTTTAGAGGCCGCAGAAACCTACGAGCAGTACTTC
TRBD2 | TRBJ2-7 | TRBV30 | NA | CAWSVGEGDEQYF | TGTGCCTGGAGTGTAGGGGAGGGAGACGAGCAGTACTTC
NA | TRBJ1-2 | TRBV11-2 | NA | CASRVQEANYGYTF | TGTGCCAGCAGGGTACAGGAGGCTAACTATGGCTACACCTTC
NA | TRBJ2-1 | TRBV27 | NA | CASSLSPNNEQFF | TGTGCCAGCAGTTTGTCACCGAACAATGAGCAGTTCTTC
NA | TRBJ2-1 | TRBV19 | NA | CASNPGFFSYNEQFF | TGTGCCAGTAACCCGGGGTTCTTCTCCTACAATGAGCAGTTCTTC
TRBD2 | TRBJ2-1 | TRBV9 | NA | CASSVSGGEYNEQFF | TGTGCCAGCAGCGTTAGCGGGGGGGAGTACAATGAGCAGTTCTTC
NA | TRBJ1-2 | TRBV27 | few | CASSPLPSDYGYTF | TGTGCCAGCAGTCCTCTCCCAAGCGACTATGGCTACACCTTC
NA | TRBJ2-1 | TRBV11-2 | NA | CASSLDPVGNEQFF | TGTGCCAGCAGCTTAGATCCGGTCGGCAATGAGCAGTTCTTC